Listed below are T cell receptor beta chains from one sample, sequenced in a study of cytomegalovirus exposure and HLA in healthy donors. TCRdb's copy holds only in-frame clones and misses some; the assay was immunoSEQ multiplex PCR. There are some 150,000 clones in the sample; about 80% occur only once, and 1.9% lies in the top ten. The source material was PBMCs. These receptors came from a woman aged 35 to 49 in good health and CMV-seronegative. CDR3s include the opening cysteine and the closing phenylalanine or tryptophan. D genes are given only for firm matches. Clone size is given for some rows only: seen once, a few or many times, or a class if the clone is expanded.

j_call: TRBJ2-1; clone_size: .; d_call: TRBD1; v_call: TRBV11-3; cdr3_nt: TGTGCCAGCAGCCAGCAGGGGGCCTTCTACAATGAGCAGTTCTTC; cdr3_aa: CASSQQGAFYNEQFF
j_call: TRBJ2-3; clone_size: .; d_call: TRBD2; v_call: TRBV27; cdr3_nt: TGTGCCAGCACTGAGTGGACTAGCGGCACAGATACGCAGTATTTT; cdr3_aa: CASTEWTSGTDTQYF
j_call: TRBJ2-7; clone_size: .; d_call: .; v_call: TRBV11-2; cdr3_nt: TGTGCCAGCAGCTTCGTCGGTCCCTACGAGCAGTACTTC; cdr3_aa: CASSFVGPYEQYF
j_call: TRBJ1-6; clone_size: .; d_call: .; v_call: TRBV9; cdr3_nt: TGTGCCAGCAGCTCCCAGCTTGGGGACACTGATTCACCCCTCCACTTT; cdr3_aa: CASSSQLGDTDSPLHF
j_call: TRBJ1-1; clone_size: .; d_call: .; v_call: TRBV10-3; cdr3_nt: TGTGCCATCAGTGCTTACCGGGACACCCAGAACACTGAAGCTTTCTTT; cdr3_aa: CAISAYRDTQNTEAFF
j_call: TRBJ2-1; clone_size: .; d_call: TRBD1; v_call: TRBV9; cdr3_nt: TGTGCCAGCAGCGTAGTCAACAGGGGGCGCGATGAGCAGTTCTTC; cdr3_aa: CASSVVNRGRDEQFF
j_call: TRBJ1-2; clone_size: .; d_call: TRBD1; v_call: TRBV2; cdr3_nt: TGTGCCAGCAGTTCCCGGACAGGCCAAGGCGGCTACACCTTC; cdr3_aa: CASSSRTGQGGYTF
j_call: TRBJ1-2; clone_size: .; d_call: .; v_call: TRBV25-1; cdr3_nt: TGTGCCAGCAGTGAATGGACAGTCTATGGCTACACCTTC; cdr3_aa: CASSEWTVYGYTF
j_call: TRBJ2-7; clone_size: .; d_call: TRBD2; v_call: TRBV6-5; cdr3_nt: TGTGCCAGCAGTTCAGCCCAGCGGGAGGGCCGCGAGCAGTACTTC; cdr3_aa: CASSSAQREGREQYF
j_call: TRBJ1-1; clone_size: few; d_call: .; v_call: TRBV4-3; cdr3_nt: TGCGCCAGCAGCCAAGATGGGGCACATTTTATGAACACTGAAGCTTTCTTT; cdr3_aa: CASSQDGAHFMNTEAFF
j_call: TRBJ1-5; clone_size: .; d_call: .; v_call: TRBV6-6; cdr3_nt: TGTGCCAGCAACTTAGAACTAGCATGGCCCCAGCATTTT; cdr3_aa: CASNLELAWPQHF
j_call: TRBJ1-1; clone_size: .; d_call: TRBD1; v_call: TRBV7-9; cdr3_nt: TGTGCCAGCAGCTTCGTGACAGGGGACACTGAAGCTTTCTTT; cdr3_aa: CASSFVTGDTEAFF
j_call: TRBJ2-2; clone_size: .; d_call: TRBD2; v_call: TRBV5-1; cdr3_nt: TGCGCCAGCAGCTTGGCCGGGGGGGAGAGCACCGGGGAGCTGTTTTTT; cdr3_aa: CASSLAGGESTGELFF
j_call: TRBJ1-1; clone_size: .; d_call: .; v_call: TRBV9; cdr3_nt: TGTGCCAGCTCGCGCGGGGGCACTGAAGCTTTCTTT; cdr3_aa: CASSRGGTEAFF
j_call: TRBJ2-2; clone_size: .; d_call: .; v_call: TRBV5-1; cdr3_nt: TGCGCCAGCAGCCTGAGAGGGATGTCGAACACCGGGGAGCTGTTTTTT; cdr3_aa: CASSLRGMSNTGELFF
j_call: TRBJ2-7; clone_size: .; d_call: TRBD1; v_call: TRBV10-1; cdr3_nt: TGCGCCAGCGCTAAGGGACAGGAACCCCTATTGCAGTACTTC; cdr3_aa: CASAKGQEPLLQYF
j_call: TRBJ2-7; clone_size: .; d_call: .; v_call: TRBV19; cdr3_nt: TGTGCCAGTAGTGGGGGGATGCGGCAGAACGAGCAGTACTTC; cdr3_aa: CASSGGMRQNEQYF
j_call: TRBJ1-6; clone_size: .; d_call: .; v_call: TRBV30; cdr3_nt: TGTGCCTGGACGCTACTCGACTCCTATAATTCACCCCTCCACTTT; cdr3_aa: CAWTLLDSYNSPLHF
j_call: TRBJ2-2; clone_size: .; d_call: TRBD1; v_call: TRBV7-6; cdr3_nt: TGTGCCAGCAGCCCCGACCCGACAGGGGGGAACGGGGAGCTGTTTTTT; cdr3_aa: CASSPDPTGGNGELFF
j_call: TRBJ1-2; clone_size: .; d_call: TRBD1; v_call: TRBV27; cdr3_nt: TGTGCCAGCAGCTTATACCGACAGGGGCGAGCTAACTATGGCTACACCTTC; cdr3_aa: CASSLYRQGRANYGYTF
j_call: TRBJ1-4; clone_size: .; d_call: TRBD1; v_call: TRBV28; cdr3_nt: TGTGCCAGCGCTAGTCTGACAGGGGGAAATGAAAAACTGTTTTTT; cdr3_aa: CASASLTGGNEKLFF
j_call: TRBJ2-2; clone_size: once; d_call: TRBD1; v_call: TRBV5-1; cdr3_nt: TGCGCCAGCAGCGAGACAGGGATCCGGGAGCTGTTTTTT; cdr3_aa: CASSETGIRELFF
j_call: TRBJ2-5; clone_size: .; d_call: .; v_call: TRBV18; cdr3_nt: TGTGCCAGCTCAACCGGACAAGGAGAGACCCAGTACTTC; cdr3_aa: CASSTGQGETQYF
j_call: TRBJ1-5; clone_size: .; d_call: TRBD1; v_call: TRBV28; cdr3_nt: TGTGCCAGCAGTACACTGCGGTGGGGACAGGTTAGCAATCAGCCCCAGCATTTT; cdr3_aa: CASSTLRWGQVSNQPQHF
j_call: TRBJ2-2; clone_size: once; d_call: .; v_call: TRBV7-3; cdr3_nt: TGTGCCAGCAGCTGGGAGACGGTCGGGGAGCTGTTTTTT; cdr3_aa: CASSWETVGELFF
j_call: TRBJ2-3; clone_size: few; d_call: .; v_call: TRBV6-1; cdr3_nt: TGTGCCAGCAGTGAAGCGCATGGACTTGATCTTCATGGAGATACGCAGTATTTT; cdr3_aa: CASSEAHGLDLHGDTQYF
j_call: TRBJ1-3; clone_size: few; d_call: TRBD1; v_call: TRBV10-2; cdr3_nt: TGCGCCAGCAGTGGGGGACAGGGACTGCGATTCGGAAACACCATATATTTT; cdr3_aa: CASSGGQGLRFGNTIYF
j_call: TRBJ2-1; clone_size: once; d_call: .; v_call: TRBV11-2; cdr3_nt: TGTGCCAGCAGCTTAGATCTGGGGCGGGAGCAGTTCTTC; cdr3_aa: CASSLDLGREQFF
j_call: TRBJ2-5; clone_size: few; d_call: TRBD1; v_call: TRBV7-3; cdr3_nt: TGTGCCAGCAGCTCGACAGGGGGCCTCCGGGAGACCCAGTACTTC; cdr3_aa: CASSSTGGLRETQYF
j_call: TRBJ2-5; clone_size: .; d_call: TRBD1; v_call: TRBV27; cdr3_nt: TGTGCCAGCAGTCGCCGGGACAGGGGGCAACAAGAGACCCAGTACTTC; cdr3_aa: CASSRRDRGQQETQYF
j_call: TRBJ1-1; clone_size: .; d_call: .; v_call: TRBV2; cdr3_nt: TGTGCCAGCAGTGGATCCGGGACTGAAGCTTTCTTT; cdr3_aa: CASSGSGTEAFF
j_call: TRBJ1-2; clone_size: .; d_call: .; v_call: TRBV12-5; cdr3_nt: TGTGCTAGTGCCCTGACAGTAAACTATGGCTACACCTTC; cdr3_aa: CASALTVNYGYTF
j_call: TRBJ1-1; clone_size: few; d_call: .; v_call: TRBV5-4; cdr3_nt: TGTGCCAGCAGCTCCCGAAGCAGGGGCGTTATCTTT; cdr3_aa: CASSSRSRGVIF
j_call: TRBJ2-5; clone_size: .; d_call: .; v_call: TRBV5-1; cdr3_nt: TGCGCCAGCAGCTTAGTAACAGGCCAAGAGACCCAGTACTTC; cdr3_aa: CASSLVTGQETQYF
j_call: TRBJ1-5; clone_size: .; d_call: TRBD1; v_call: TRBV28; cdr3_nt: TGTGCCACCAAGACAGGGTCAAGCAATCAGCCCCAGCATTTT; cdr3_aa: CATKTGSSNQPQHF
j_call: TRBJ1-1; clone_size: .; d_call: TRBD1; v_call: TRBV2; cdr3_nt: TGTGCCAACTCCCAGGGACAGGGGAAGGGAGACACTGAAGCTTTCTTT; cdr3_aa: CANSQGQGKGDTEAFF
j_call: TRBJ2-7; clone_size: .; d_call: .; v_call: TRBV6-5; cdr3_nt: TGTGCCAGCAGTTACTCGGGGTCAGGGATCCACTACGAGCAGTACTTC; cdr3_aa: CASSYSGSGIHYEQYF
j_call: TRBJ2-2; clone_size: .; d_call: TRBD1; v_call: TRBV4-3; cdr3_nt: TGCGCCAGCAGCCACGATTACAGGGGTACCGGGGAGCTGTTTTTT; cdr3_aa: CASSHDYRGTGELFF
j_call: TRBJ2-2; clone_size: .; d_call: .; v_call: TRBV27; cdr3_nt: TGTGCCAGCAGTTTAGTCCGGGGTCCCGGGGAGCTGTTTTTT; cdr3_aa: CASSLVRGPGELFF
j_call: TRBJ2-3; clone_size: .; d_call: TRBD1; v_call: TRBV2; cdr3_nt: TGTGCCAGCCCGGGACAGGGCACAGATACGCAGTATTTT; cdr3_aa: CASPGQGTDTQYF
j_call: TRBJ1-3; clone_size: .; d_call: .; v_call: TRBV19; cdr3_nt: TGTGCCAGTAGATCCGACTTGGTGGGAAACACCATATATTTT; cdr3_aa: CASRSDLVGNTIYF
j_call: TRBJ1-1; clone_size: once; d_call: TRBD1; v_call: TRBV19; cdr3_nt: TGTGCCAGTAGGGACAGGGGGCTCACTGAAGCTTTCTTT; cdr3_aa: CASRDRGLTEAFF
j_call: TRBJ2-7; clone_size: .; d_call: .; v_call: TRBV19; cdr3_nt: TGTGCCAGTAGTAAGTCAGGGGGGTCCTACGAGCAGTACTTC; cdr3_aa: CASSKSGGSYEQYF
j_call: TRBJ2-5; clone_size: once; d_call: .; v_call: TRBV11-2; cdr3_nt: TGTGCCAGCAGCTTTCATTACCAAGAGACCCAGTACTTC; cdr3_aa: CASSFHYQETQYF
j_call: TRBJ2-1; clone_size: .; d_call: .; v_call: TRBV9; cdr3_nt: TGTGCCAGCAGCGTAGAGACTAACAATGAGCAGTTCTTC; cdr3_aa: CASSVETNNEQFF
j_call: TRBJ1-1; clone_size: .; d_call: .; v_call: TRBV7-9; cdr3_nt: TGTGCCAGCAGCGGAGGTCTAGCTGAAGCTTTCTTT; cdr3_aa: CASSGGLAEAFF
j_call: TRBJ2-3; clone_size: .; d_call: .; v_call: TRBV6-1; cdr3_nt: TGTGCCAGCAGTGAAATGACGACCCCCGGCGGAGATACGCAGTATTTT; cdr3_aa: CASSEMTTPGGDTQYF
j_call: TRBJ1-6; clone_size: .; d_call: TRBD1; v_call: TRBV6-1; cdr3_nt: TGTGCCAGCAGTGAAGCCCCGGGACAGGGAAATTCACCCCTCCACTTT; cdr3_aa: CASSEAPGQGNSPLHF
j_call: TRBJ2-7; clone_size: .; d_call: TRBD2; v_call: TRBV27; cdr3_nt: TGTGCCAGCAGAATAGCGGGAGGGCCCTACGAGCAGTACTTC; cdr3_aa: CASRIAGGPYEQYF
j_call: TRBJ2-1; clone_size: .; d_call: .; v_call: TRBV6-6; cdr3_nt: TGTGCCAGCATGATTAGCGGTAGCTCCTACAATGAGCAGTTCTTC; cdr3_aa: CASMISGSSYNEQFF
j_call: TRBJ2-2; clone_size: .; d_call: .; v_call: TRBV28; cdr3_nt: TGTGCCAGCAGTTTATTACGGAGGAACACCGGGGAGCTGTTTTTT; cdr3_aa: CASSLLRRNTGELFF
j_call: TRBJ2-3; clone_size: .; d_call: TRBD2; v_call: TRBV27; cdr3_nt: TGTGCCAGCAGTCCACCCACCAGGACTAGCGGGTTCAGCACAGATACGCAGTATTTT; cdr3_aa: CASSPPTRTSGFSTDTQYF
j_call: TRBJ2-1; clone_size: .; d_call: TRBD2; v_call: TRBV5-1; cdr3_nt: TGCGTCAGCAGCTTGGAAGGGCTAGCGGGAGTCTATGAGCAGTTCTTC; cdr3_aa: CVSSLEGLAGVYEQFF
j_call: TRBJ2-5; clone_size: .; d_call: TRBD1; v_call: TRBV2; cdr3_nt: TGTGCCAGCAGTGCGGGCCGGGACAGGGCGGAGACCCAGTACTTC; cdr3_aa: CASSAGRDRAETQYF
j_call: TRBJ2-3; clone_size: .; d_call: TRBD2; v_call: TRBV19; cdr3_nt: TGTGCCAGTAGCTTAGCGGGAGACCCAGATACGCAGTATTTT; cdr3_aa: CASSLAGDPDTQYF
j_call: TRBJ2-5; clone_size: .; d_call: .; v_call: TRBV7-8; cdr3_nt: TGTGCCAGCAGCTCAGGACAGTTTCCACAAGAGACCCAGTACTTC; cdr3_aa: CASSSGQFPQETQYF
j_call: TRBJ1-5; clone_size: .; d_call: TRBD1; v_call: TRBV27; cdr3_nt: TGTGCCAGCAGTTTAAGACAGGGGAATCAGCCCCAGCATTTT; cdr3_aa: CASSLRQGNQPQHF
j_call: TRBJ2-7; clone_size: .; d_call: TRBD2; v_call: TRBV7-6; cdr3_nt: TGTGCCAGCAGCCAACCGACTAGCGGGAGATGGGAGCAGTACTTC; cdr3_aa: CASSQPTSGRWEQYF
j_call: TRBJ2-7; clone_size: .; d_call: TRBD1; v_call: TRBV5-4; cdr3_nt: TGTGCCAGCAGCTTGGCCGGACAGGGGGCCTACGAGCAGTACTTC; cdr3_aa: CASSLAGQGAYEQYF